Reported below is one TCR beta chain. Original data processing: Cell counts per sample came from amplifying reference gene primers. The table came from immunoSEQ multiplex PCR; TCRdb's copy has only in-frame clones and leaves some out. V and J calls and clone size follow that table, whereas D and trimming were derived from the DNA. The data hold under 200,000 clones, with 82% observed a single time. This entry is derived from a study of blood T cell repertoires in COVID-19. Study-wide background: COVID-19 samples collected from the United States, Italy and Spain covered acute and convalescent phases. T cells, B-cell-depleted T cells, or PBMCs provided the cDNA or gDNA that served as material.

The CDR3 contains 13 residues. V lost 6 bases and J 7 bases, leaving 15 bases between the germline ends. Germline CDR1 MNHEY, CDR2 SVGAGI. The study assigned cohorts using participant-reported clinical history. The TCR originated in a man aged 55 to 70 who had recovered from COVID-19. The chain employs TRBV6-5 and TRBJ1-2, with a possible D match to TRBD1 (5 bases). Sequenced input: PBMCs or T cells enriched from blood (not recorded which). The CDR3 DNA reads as TGTGCCAGCAGAGCCAATCAGGGCAGTGGCTACACCTTC. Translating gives CASRANQGSGYTF.